This T cell receptor (beta chain) was documented in a study of T cells in Graves' hyperthyroidism and ophthalmopathy. The sample holds many counts of this clonotype. The CDR3 consists of 17 residues. Germline CDR1 and CDR2: MDHEN and SYDVKM. V lost 2 bases to trimming and J lost 2 bases, with 19 bases between them. RNA transcripts provided the source from which TCR beta CDR3 regions were amplified. The HTBI primer set drove a first-round RT-PCR of the TCR CDR3. One entry per CDR3 protein results from TCRdb running MiXCR on the multiplex PCR reads. The sample contains around 110,000 distinct CDR3 sequences, about 15% of which appear only once. Researchers defined stable Graves' hyperthyroidism as no ophthalmopathy progression within 18 months.

This chain joins TRBV28 and TRBJ2-7, with a possible D match to TRBD2 (5 bases). The clonotype was recovered from a woman in her fifties or sixties with Graves' hyperthyroidism. The sample was blood. CDR3 coding DNA: TGTGCCAGCAGTTTACTCACCCGAGGGTCCTTGCCCTACGAGCAGTACTTC. Translating it yields CASSLLTRGSLPYEQYF.